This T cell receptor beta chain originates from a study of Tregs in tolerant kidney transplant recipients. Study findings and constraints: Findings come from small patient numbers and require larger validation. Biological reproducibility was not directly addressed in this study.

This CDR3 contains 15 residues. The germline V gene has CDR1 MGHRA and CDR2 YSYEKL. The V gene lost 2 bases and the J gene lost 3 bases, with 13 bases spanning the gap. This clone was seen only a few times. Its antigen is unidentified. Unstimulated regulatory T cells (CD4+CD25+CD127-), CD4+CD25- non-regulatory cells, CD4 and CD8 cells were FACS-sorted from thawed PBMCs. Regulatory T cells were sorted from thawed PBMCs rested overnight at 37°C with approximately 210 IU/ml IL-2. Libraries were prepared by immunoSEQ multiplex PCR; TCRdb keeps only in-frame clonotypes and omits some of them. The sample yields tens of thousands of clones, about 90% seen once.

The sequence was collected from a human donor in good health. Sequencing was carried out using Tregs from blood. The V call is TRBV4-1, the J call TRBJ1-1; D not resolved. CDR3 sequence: CASSQQRTSDTEAFF. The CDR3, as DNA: TGCGCCAGCAGCCAACAGAGAACAAGTGACACTGAAGCTTTCTTT.